This record looks at one T cell receptor beta chain sequence and its context. The antigen remains unidentified. The data are from a study of T-cell reconstitution after alpha-beta-depleted transplantation in children. Study results and caveats: Reported findings indicate that, about two months after transplant, alpha-beta T cells came from several hundred expanded clones, which were derived from non-depleted graft cells.

Unique molecular identifiers were incorporated during preparation of the TCRbeta library. TCRdb re-called the PCR reads with MiXCR, one entry per CDR3 protein. The table lists 500,000 to 600,000 distinct CDR3 sequences, over 20% of them singletons. The CDR3 loop spans 15 amino acids. Trimming shortened V by 6 bases and J by 1 base, and 13 bases separated the two germline ends. From germline, CDR1 is DFQATT and CDR2 SNEGSKA (reference sequence). This material consisted of PBMCs, taken before TCRalphabeta/CD19-depleted stem cell transplant. The rearrangement joins TRBV20-1 to TRBJ2-6; tentatively, D is TRBD1 (5 bases). The sequence derives from a boy under two years old with Wiskott-Aldrich syndrome, due to receive a stem cell transplant. The CDR3 spells CSANLQDSGANVLTF. CDR3 nucleotides: TGCAGTGCAAACCTACAGGATTCTGGGGCCAACGTCCTGACTTTC.